This entry lists 23 T cell receptor beta chains sequenced from one sample in a study of Ad26.COV2.S vaccination and SARS-CoV-2 variants. Clones were read by immunoSEQ multiplex PCR, and TCRdb kept only the in-frame ones, dropping some. The data contain around 370,000 clones, approximately 90% of them seen just once; the ten biggest clones take up 3.9%. The sequencing here drew on peripheral blood, taken after recovery from COVID-19. The receptors were sampled from a human donor who had recovered from COVID-19.

The genes are TRBV5-1 and TRBJ1-3; D unclear. Germline V CDR1 and CDR2: SGHRS, YFSETQ. This CDR3 is built from 14 residues. The ends were cut back, 4 bases at V and 8 bases at J, with 16 bases in the middle. The CDR3 coding sequence is TGCGCCAGCAGCCAGGTGTCTGTGGGCGACACCATATATTTT. Its translation is CASSQVSVGDTIYF. Full variable domain (missing parts from reference TRBV5-1 and TRBJ1-3): KAGVTQTPRYLIKTRGQQVTLSCSPISGHRSVSWYQQTPGQGLQFLFEYFSETQRNKGNFPGRFSGRQFSNSRSEMNVSTLELGDSALYLCASSQVSVGDTIYFGEGSWLTVV.

The rearrangement links TRBV6-1 to TRBJ1-3; weak D call: TRBD1 (6 bases). There are 11 residues in the CDR3. CDR1 is MNHNS, CDR2 SASEGT, per germline. Trimming took off 7 bases at V and 6 bases at J, with 7 bases between the two ends. For the CDR3, the DNA is TGTGCCAGCACAGGGGAAAACACCATATATTTT. Its protein is CASTGENTIYF.

V is TRBV6-2 or TRBV6-3 and J is TRBJ2-4; D may correspond to TRBD1 or TRBD2 (6 bases each). The CDR3 covers 14 residues. Trimming took off 5 bases at V and 10 bases at J, with 18 bases between the two ends. In germline, CDR1 is MNHEY, CDR2 SVGEGT. The CDR3 DNA follows: TGTGCCAGCAGTGACTGGAGGGGGTCCCTAATTCAGTACTTC. Protein product: CASSDWRGSLIQYF.

The chain uses TRBV19 and TRBJ2-2; D unclear. There are 12 residues in the CDR3. Germline CDR1 LNHDA, CDR2 SQIVND (reference sequence). V was shortened by 5 bases and J by 3 bases, with 4 bases between the two germline ends. CDR3 in amino acids: CASSLYTGELFF. Written as DNA, the CDR3 is TGTGCCAGTAGTTTATACACCGGGGAGCTGTTTTTT. Filled out from reference TRBV19 and TRBJ2-2, the complete variable domain reads DGGITQSPKYLFRKEGQNVTLSCEQNLNHDAMYWYRQDPGQGLRLIYYSQIVNDFQKGDIAEGYSVSREKKESFPLTVTSAQKNPTAFYLCASSLYTGELFFGEGSRLTVL.

The genes are TRBV9 and TRBJ1-2, with 12 bases fitting TRBD1. V dropped 0 bases and J dropped 8; count of bases not matched to a gene: 5. Germline CDR1 and CDR2: SGDLS and YYNGEE. This CDR3 region has 15 residues. The CDR3: CASSVEGQGAQGYTF. The CDR3 bases are TGTGCCAGCAGCGTAGAGGGACAGGGGGCGCAAGGCTACACCTTC.

The chain carries TRBV27 and TRBJ1-2, with 12 bases lining up with TRBD1. This CDR3 is 15 amino acids long. Germline V gene data show CDR1 as MNHEY and CDR2 as SMNVEV (reference sequence). The J segment lost 4 bases and the V segment lost 5 bases, leaving 5 bases of the junction unmatched. CDR3 in DNA: TGTGCCAGCAGTCCCGGGACAGGGGGCCGCTATGGCTACACCTTC. Encoded protein: CASSPGTGGRYGYTF.

This sequence joins TRBV4-2 and TRBJ1-1; weak D call: TRBD1 (5 bases). The germline CDR1 and CDR2 sequences are LGHNA and YNFKEQ. V shed 5 bases and J shed 1 base, with 11 bases lying between them. CDR3 size: 14 residues. CDR3 nucleotide sequence: TGTGCCAGCAGCTTCTTGGGGGAGAACACTGAAGCTTTCTTT. This encodes CASSFLGENTEAFF.

The V call is TRBV18, the J call TRBJ2-7; 9 bases align to TRBD1. The CDR3 is 16 residues long. With 1 base clipped from V and 1 base from J, the junction kept 5 bases outside the gene matches. CDR1 KGHSH and CDR2 LQKENI come from the germline V gene. CDR3 sequence: CASSPLEGTGSYEQYF. The CDR3 DNA reads TGTGCCAGCTCACCACTTGAAGGGACAGGGTCCTACGAGCAGTACTTC.

The CDR3 nucleotides read TGTGCCAGCAGCCCAAGGGGTATCAATTCACCCCTCCACTTT. It specifies CASSPRGINSPLHF. J is TRBJ1-6 and V is TRBV7-9, with D possibly being TRBD1 (5 bases). CDR1 and CDR2 from the germline V gene are SEHNR and FQNEAQ (reference sequence). The CDR3 is 14 amino acids. Trimming stripped 5 bases from V and 7 bases from J, with 12 bases between.

The chain couples TRBV28 to TRBJ1-2; no clear D. The germline V and J ends were trimmed by 5 bases and 8 bases, with 18 bases remaining between them. The germline CDR1 and CDR2 sequences are MDHEN and SYDVKM. This CDR3 is built from 14 residues. The CDR3 spells CASSGFARTRGYTF. The DNA for the CDR3 is TGTGCCAGCAGTGGGTTCGCCCGCACCCGGGGCTACACCTTC.

V gene TRBV5-3 combines with J gene TRBJ1-2; D unclear. TRBV5-3 carries the ORF label, with uncertain function. This CDR3 contains 14 residues. Trimming removed 4 bases at V and 4 bases at J, with 14 bases between. CDR3 nucleotides: TGTGCCAGAAGCCACGCACCGGGAATCTATGGCTACACCTTC. Translation: CARSHAPGIYGYTF.

The rearrangement uses TRBV4-2 and TRBJ2-3, with D possibly TRBD2 on 7 matching bases. Germline CDR1 reads LGHNA; CDR2 reads YNFKEQ. The length of the CDR3 is 16 residues. Trimming left V 1 base short and J 4 bases short, with 15 bases between. The CDR3 DNA sequence: TGTGCCAGCAGCCAAGGCCGGGGGGCCGGGGCAGATACGCAGTATTTT. Translated: CASSQGRGAGADTQYF.

Here the CDR3 DNA reads TGTGCCAGCAGCTTGCGAGCTAGCGGGGGCTCCTACAATGAGCAGTTCTTC. Amino acids: CASSLRASGGSYNEQFF. The rearrangement links TRBV5-4 to TRBJ2-1; 10 bases align to TRBD2. This CDR3 is built from 17 residues. Germline CDR1 reads SGHNT; CDR2 reads YYREEE (reference sequence). The V segment lost 1 base and the J segment 0 bases; nucleotides outside the gene matches: 4.

The V call is TRBV29-1, the J call TRBJ1-1, with D possibly TRBD1 on 5 matching bases. Per germline, CDR1 SQVTM and CDR2 ANQGSEA. Trimming removed 5 bases at V and 4 bases at J, with 8 bases between. The CDR3 runs to 11 residues. The CDR3 loop reads CSVQGRTEAFF. CDR3 coding DNA: TGCAGCGTTCAGGGTCGCACTGAAGCTTTCTTT.

V is TRBV28 and J is TRBJ1-2; no reliable D call. The CDR3 runs 13 residues. V shed 7 bases and J shed 0 bases, with 9 bases lying between them. In germline, CDR1 is MDHEN, CDR2 SYDVKM. CDR3 protein: CASIGRPNYGYTF. CDR3 DNA: TGTGCCAGCATAGGCAGACCTAACTATGGCTACACCTTC.

This chain connects TRBV4-1 to TRBJ2-7, with 7 bases fitting TRBD1. The germline CDR1 and CDR2 sequences are MGHRA and YSYEKL. This CDR3 has 16 residues. After removal of 0 bases from V and 2 bases from J, the junction contained 7 bases not matched to a gene. DNA of the CDR3: TGCGCCAGCAGCCAAGAAGGCGGCAGGGGGACCTACGAGCAGTACTTC. Translating gives CASSQEGGRGTYEQYF.

This clone occurred once. In DNA form, the CDR3 reads TGTGCCAGCAGTTATCGGGAGACCACTGAAGCTTTCTTT. Translated, it gives CASSYRETTEAFF. The rearrangement joins TRBV6-6 to TRBJ1-1, with D unresolved. The V and J ends lost 3 bases and 4 bases respectively, with 9 bases between them. Germline loops: CDR1 MNHNY, CDR2 SVGAGI (reference sequence). The CDR3 extends over 13 amino acids.

The V gene is TRBV27, the J gene TRBJ2-4; no clear D. Germline V lookup: CDR1 MNHEY, CDR2 SMNVEV (reference sequence). CDR3 length: 16 residues. With 6 bases removed from V and 1 base from J, the gap between germline ends came to 16 bases. The CDR3 loop is CASSLIPEMAKNIQYF. The CDR3 region has the DNA TGTGCCAGCAGCCTTATCCCAGAGATGGCCAAAAACATTCAGTACTTC.

The V gene is TRBV10-3, the J gene TRBJ1-3; D remains ambiguous. Germline CDR1 and CDR2: ENHRY and SYGVKD. The length of the CDR3 is 17 residues. V was shortened by 0 bases and J by 0 bases, with 12 bases between the two germline ends. The CDR3, as DNA: TGTGCCATCAGTGAGTCTTTCCCGTCACTCTCTGGAAACACCATATATTTT. It translates to CAISESFPSLSGNTIYF.

This clone was counted once. This chain joins TRBV11-3 and TRBJ2-5, with 11 nucleotides matching TRBD2. Losses at the gene ends were 1 base for V and 1 base for J; bases not matched to a gene: 11. The length of the CDR3 is 19 residues. CDR1 is SGHNT and CDR2 is YENEEA in the germline V gene. CDR3 protein: CASSLGGGRLAGTQETQYF. The DNA for the CDR3 is TGTGCCAGCAGCTTAGGTGGAGGCAGACTAGCGGGGACCCAAGAGACCCAGTACTTC.

The V gene is TRBV6-5, the J gene TRBJ1-1; 8 nucleotides agree with TRBD1. The CDR3 loop spans 14 amino acids. V gave up 6 bases and J gave up 5 bases; unmatched junction bases: 8. CDR1 is MNHEY and CDR2 is SVGAGI in the germline V gene. The CDR3 sequence: CASREQGAGTEAFF. In DNA form, the CDR3 reads TGTGCCAGCAGAGAGCAGGGGGCCGGGACTGAAGCTTTCTTT.

The table lists this clone with a count of one. The chain combines TRBV12-3 or TRBV12-4 with TRBJ2-7; tentatively, D is TRBD1 (5 bases). This CDR3 comprises 12 residues. Deletions cut 3 bases from V and 3 bases from J, with 6 bases between. CDR3 coding DNA: TGTGCCAGCAGTTTCGACAGCTACGAGCAGTACTTC. Translation gives CASSFDSYEQYF.

The rearrangement uses TRBV7-3 and TRBJ2-1; D uncertain. The germline V and J ends were trimmed by 0 bases and 6 bases, with 12 bases remaining between them. Germline V gene lookup returns CDR1 SGHTA and CDR2 FQGTGA. This CDR3 comprises 15 residues. CDR3 sequence reads: CASSLTAALINEQFF. CDR3 coding DNA: TGTGCCAGCAGCTTAACCGCGGCGCTAATCAATGAGCAGTTCTTC.